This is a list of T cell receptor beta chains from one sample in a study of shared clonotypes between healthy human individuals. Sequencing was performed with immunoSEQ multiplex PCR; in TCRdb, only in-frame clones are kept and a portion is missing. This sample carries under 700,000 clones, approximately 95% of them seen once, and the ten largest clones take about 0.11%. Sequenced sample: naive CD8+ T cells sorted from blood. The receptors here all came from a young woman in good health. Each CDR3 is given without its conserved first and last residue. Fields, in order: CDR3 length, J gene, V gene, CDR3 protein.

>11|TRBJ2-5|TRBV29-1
SAPGTSGETQY
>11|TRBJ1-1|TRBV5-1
ASSRLENTEAF
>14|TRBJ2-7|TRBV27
ASSTGLAHSSYEQY
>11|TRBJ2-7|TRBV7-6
ASSLGTWHEQY
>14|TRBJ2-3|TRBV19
ASSPPGLPRADTQY
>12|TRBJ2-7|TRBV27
ASSLGTINHEQY
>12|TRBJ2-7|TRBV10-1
ASTQGQETYEQY
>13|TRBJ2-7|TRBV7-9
ASSSVPWSSYEQY
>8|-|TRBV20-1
SAYEDEQY
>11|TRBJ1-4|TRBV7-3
ASRTGRGEKLF
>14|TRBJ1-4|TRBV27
ASSLYAWGSSEKLF
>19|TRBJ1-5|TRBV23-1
ASSQKDSTSGHNIENQPQH
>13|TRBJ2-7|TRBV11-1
ASSIPGSQSYEQY
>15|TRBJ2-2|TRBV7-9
ASSKALAGVNTGELF
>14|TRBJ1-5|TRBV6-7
ASSYSPPLDFQPQH
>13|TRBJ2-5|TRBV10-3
AISESFPPRREQY
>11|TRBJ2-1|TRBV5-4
AIPGGPYNEQF
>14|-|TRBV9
ASSPDWGGSSYEQY
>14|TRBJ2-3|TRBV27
ASSLSIQGPTDTQY
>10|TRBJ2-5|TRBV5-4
ASSSTPGTQY
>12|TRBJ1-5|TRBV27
ASSLIGSNQPQH
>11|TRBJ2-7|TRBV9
ASSGGSVYEQY
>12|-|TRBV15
ATSRANSNYEQY
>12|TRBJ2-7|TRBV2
ASSDGTGVLEQY
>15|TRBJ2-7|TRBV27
ASSPGQGLAGSYEQY
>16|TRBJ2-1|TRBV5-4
ASSSGTSGSTFHNEQF
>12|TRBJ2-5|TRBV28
ASSLGGGWEDQY
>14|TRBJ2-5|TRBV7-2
ASSLGLAGEGETQY
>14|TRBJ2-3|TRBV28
ASSLFSGEGTDTQY
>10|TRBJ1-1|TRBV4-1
ASSQGVTEAF
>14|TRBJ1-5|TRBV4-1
ASSQVGTLYNQPQH
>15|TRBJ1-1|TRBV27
ASSFTGQGMERTEAF
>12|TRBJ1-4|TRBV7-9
ASSPEDFNEKLF
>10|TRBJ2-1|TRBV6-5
ASSQSGNEQF
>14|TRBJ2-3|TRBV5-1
ASSISLAGGTDTQY
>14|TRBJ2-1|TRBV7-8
ASSFSGTGTYNEQF
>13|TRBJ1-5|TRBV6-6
ASSYETGGNQPQH
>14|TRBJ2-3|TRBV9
ASSVARDRAGDTQY
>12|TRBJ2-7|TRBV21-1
ASSNQTSSYEQY
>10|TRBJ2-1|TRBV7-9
ASSLSYNEQF
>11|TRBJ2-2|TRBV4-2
ASTETRGGELF
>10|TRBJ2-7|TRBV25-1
ASSINYYEQY
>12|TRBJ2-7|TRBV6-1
ATKGAESSYEQY
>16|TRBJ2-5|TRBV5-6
ASSGGTSGRYPEETQY
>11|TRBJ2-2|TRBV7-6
ASSLTNTGELF
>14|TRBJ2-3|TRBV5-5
ASSKGTASSTDTQY
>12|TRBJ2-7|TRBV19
ASSPRTSRHEQY
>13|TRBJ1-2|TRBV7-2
ASSLEKVRGYGYT
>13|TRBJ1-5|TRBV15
ATSPQTQGNQPQH
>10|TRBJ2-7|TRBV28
ASSGLSYEQY
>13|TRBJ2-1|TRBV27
ASSLGIAGSNEQF
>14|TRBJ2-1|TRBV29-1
SVEEPLAGHYNEQF